This TCR beta chain is from a study of blood T cell repertoires in COVID-19. Study in general: The samples span acute and convalescent COVID-19 from the United States, Italy and Spain. Sources were T cells, B-cell-depleted T cells, or PBMCs; the material itself was cDNA or gDNA.

Two negative PCRs, clearance, or symptom resolution characterized the recovered Cohort 3 donors. This table comes from immunoSEQ multiplex PCR, and its TCRdb copy is limited to in-frame clones, with some not included. The repertoire holds 210,000 or so clones, approximately 84% seen once, with approximately 1.8% in the top ten. This CDR3 has 14 residues. V shed 3 bases and J shed 11 bases, with 15 bases lying between them. Germline lookup yields CDR1 SGDLS and CDR2 YYNGEE. The sample taken for sequencing was PBMCs or T cells enriched from blood (not recorded which). The TCR originated in a man aged 55 to 70 who had recovered from COVID-19. This sequence joins TRBV9 and TRBJ1-6; a weak D match, TRBD1 (5 bases). The CDR3 spells CASSAGQGRTPLHF. For the CDR3, the DNA is TGTGCCAGCAGCGCCGGGCAGGGCAGGACACCCCTCCACTTT. Drawing the rest from reference TRBV9 and TRBJ1-6, the complete variable domain is DSGVTQTPKHLITATGQRVTLRCSPRSGDLSVYWYQQSLDQGLQFLIQYYNGEERAKGNILERFSAQQFPDLHSELNLSSLELGDSALYFCASSAGQGRTPLHFGNGTRLTVT.